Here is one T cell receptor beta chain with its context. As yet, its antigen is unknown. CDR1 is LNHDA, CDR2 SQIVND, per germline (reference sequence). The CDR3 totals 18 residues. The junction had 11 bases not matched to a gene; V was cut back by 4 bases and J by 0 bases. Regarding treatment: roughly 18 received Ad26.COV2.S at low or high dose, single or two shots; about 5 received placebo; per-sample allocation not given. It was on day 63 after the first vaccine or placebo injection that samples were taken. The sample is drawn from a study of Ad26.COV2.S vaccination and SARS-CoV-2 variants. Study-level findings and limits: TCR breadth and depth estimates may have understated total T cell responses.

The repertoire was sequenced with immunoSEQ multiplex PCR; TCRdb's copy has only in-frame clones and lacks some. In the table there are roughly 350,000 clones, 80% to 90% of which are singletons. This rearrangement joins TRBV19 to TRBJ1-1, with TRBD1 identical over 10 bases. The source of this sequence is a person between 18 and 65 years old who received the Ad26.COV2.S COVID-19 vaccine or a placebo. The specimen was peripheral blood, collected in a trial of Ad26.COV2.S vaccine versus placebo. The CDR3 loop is CASSTNRDRGFMNTEAFF. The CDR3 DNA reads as TGTGCCAGTAGTACTAACCGGGACAGGGGATTCATGAACACTGAAGCTTTCTTT.